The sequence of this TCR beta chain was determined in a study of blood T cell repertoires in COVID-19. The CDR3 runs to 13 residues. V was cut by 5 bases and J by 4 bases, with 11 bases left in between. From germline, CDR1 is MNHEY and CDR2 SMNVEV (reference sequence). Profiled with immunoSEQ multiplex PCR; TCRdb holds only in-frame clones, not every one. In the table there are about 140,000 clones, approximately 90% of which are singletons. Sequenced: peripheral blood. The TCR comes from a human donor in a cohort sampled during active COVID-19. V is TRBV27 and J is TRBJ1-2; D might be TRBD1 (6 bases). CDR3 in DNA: TGTGCCAGCAGTACCCCAGGGGTCTATGGCTACACCTTC. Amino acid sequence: CASSTPGVYGYTF.